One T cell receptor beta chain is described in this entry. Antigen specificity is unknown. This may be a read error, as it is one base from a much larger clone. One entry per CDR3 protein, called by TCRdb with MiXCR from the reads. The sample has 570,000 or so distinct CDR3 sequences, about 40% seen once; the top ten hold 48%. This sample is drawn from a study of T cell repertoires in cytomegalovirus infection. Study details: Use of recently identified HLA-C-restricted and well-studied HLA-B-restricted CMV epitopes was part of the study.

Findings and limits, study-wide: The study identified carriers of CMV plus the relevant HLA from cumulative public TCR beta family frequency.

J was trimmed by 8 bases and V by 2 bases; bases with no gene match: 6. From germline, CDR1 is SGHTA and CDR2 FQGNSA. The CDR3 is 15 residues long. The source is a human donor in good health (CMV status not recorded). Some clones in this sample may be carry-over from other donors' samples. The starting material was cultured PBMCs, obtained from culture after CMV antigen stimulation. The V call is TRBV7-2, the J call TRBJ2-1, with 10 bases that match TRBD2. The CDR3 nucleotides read TGTGCCAGCAGCTTAATAGCGGGGGGATTCGATGAGCAGTTCTTC. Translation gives CASSLIAGGFDEQFF.